A single sample gave rise to the 16 T cell receptor beta chains below, sequenced in a study of T cells after yellow fever vaccination. TCRdb analysed the 5' RACE reads with MiXCR anew, one entry per CDR3 protein. The data hold hundreds of thousands of distinct CDR3 sequences, with over 4% observed a single time. Source: PBMCs, taken 5 days after the yellow fever booster vaccination. The origin of the receptors is a man between 18 and 29 years old who received the YFV17D yellow fever vaccine.

The table lists this clonotype with many counts. J is TRBJ2-3 and V is TRBV7-2; 9 nucleotides match TRBD1. V dropped 4 bases and J dropped 1; count of bases not matched to a gene: 9. CDR3 length equals 17 residues. Germline CDR1 and CDR2: SGHTA and FQGNSA. The CDR3 sequence: CASSSRFGDRGTDTQYF. The DNA of the CDR3 is TGTGCCAGCAGCTCCCGGTTCGGGGACAGGGGCACAGATACGCAGTATTTT.

The rearrangement links TRBV9 to TRBJ2-3; D unclear. The CDR3 is made up of 14 amino acids. The V gene lost 3 bases and the J gene lost 4 bases, with 12 bases spanning the gap. Germline V gives CDR1 SGDLS, CDR2 YYNGEE. CDR3 sequence reads: CASSADKDADTQYF. In DNA, the CDR3 is TGTGCCAGCAGCGCCGACAAGGACGCAGATACGCAGTATTTT.

This clonotype was counted many times. The chain couples TRBV6-6 to TRBJ2-6; a possible D gene is TRBD1 (6 bases). Germline lookup yields CDR1 MNHNY and CDR2 SVGAGI (reference sequence). Trimming shortened V by 6 bases and J by 0 bases, and 15 bases separated the two germline ends. CDR3 length: 17 amino acids. Here the CDR3 reads CASRTPRGGSGANVLTF. The CDR3 coding sequence is TGTGCCAGCAGGACTCCCAGGGGTGGCTCTGGGGCCAACGTCCTGACTTTC.

The table lists this clonotype with a few counts. V is TRBV3-1 and J is TRBJ1-1, with a possible D match to TRBD1 (5 bases). The CDR3 runs to 13 residues. Germline CDR1 is LGHDT and CDR2 is YNNKEL (reference sequence). V was clipped by 3 bases and J by 3 bases, with 8 bases between them. CDR3 bases: TGTGCCAGCAGCCAGGTCAGGGACACTGAAGCTTTCTTT. Its translation is CASSQVRDTEAFF.

Here the CDR3 DNA reads TGTGCCAGCTCACCAAGGACAGGGGCGCTGTACGAGCAGTACTTC. It specifies CASSPRTGALYEQYF. V usage is TRBV18 and J usage is TRBJ2-7; 9 positions match TRBD1. Germline trimming cut 2 bases from V and 4 bases from J; bases unmatched to any gene: 6. The CDR3 runs to 15 residues. Germline values: CDR1 KGHSH, CDR2 LQKENI.

This clonotype was counted only a few times. This rearrangement joins TRBV7-9 to TRBJ1-4; 7 bases are shared with TRBD1. The germline gives CDR1 SEHNR, CDR2 FQNEAQ (reference sequence). V lost 4 bases and J lost 4; bases outside the gene matches: 6. The CDR3 spans 15 residues. Here the CDR3 DNA reads TGTGCCAGCAGCTCGAGGGGGCTTGGTAATGAAAAACTGTTTTTT. It translates to CASSSRGLGNEKLFF.

The chain recombines TRBV29-1 with TRBJ1-1, with no clear D. Germline lookup yields CDR1 SQVTM and CDR2 ANQGSEA. The CDR3 has 12 residues. V was pared by 3 bases and J by 0 bases, with 5 bases between. This CDR3 is CSVDIVNTEAFF. DNA for the CDR3: TGCAGCGTTGACATAGTGAACACTGAAGCTTTCTTT.

This clonotype was counted ten times or more. The chain employs TRBV5-1 and TRBJ2-2, with 8 bases lining up with TRBD2. The germline gives CDR1 SGHRS, CDR2 YFSETQ. With V trimmed by 4 bases and J by 5 bases, 7 bases remained unmatched. This CDR3 contains 15 residues. The CDR3 sequence is CASSAGTSGTGELFF. CDR3 coding DNA: TGCGCCAGCAGCGCCGGGACTAGTGGTACCGGGGAGCTGTTTTTT.

Concerning this clonotype itself: A much larger clone lies a single base off, so this may be a read error. V and J are TRBV11-1 and TRBJ2-3; maybe TRBD1 (6 bases). Germline V lookup: CDR1 SGHAT, CDR2 FQDESV (reference sequence). The CDR3 length is 15 residues. Here the CDR3 DNA reads TGTGCCAGCAGCTTTCCCACAGGGTCCACAGTTACGCAGTATTTT. Protein: CASSFPTGSTVTQYF.

The CDR3 nucleotides are TGCAGCGTCCCCTCCCCGGGGGGCGGGAATGAAGCTTTCTTT. Translating gives CSVPSPGGGNEAFF. The chain is built from TRBV29-1 and TRBJ1-1, with D possibly being TRBD1 (6 bases). V gave up 6 bases and J gave up 7 bases, with 21 bases separating them. CDR3 size: 14 residues. Germline V gene lookup returns CDR1 SQVTM and CDR2 ANQGSEA.

The chain carries TRBV6-5 and TRBJ1-1; 8 nucleotides align to TRBD1. The CDR3 is 17 residues long. Germline CDR1 reads MNHEY; CDR2 reads SVGAGI. The J segment lost 4 bases and the V segment lost 6 bases, leaving 16 bases of the junction unmatched. The DNA for the CDR3 is TGTGCCAGCAGAAACATCGACAGGGGAGTTCGTAGCACTGAAGCTTTCTTT. Protein: CASRNIDRGVRSTEAFF.

The chain's CDR3 is CASSEGFPSGYTF. CDR3 coding DNA: TGCGCCAGCAGTGAGGGATTCCCAAGCGGCTACACCTTC. The V call is TRBV10-2, the J call TRBJ1-2; the D is unclear. CDR1 and CDR2 (germline): WSHSY, SAAADI. The CDR3 length is 13 residues. The V and J ends lost 2 bases and 8 bases respectively, with 12 bases between them.

This clonotype was counted a few times. This chain links TRBV5-1 with TRBJ1-4; D is possibly TRBD1 (5 bases). The CDR3 is made up of 15 amino acids. V gave up 4 bases and J gave up 7 bases, with 17 bases separating them. Looked up from germline, CDR1 is SGHRS and CDR2 is YFSETQ. For the CDR3, the DNA is TGCGCCAGCAGCCCAACCCCGGGGCGAGGTGAAAAACTGTTTTTT. Translation gives CASSPTPGRGEKLFF.

The chain has TRBV5-5 and TRBJ2-5; weak D call: TRBD1 (6 bases). With 1 base removed from V and 5 bases from J, the gap between germline ends came to 15 bases. CDR1 SGHKS and CDR2 YYEKEE come from the germline V gene (reference sequence). The CDR3 loop spans 15 amino acids. CDR3 sequence reads: CASSLNRDLGETQYF. The CDR3 DNA is TGTGCCAGCAGCTTGAACAGGGATCTGGGGGAGACCCAGTACTTC. Full variable domain (rest looked up from reference TRBV5-5 and TRBJ2-5): DAGVTQSPTHLIKTRGQQVTLRCSPISGHKSVSWYQQVLGQGPQFIFQYYEKEERGRGNFPDRFSARQFPNYSSELNVNALLLGDSALYLCASSLNRDLGETQYFGPGTRLLVL.

The rearrangement links TRBV12-3 or TRBV12-4 to TRBJ1-2; maybe TRBD1 (5 bases). The CDR3 runs 14 residues. The V and J ends lost 7 bases and 4 bases respectively, with 16 bases between them. CDR3 coding DNA: TGTGCCAGCACCCCTCGTCGAACAGGCTATGGCTACACCTTC. Amino acids: CASTPRRTGYGYTF.

This clonotype was counted between two and nine times. The chain recombines TRBV30 with TRBJ2-2; D gene unclear. The CDR3 consists of 13 residues. The V end lost 3 bases, the J end lost 7 bases, and 12 bases lay between the germline ends. Germline assignment: CDR1 GTSNPN and CDR2 SVGIG (reference sequence). The CDR3 DNA is TGTGCCTGGAGCGGGTCTTCCTACGGGGAGCTGTTTTTT. Protein product: CAWSGSSYGELFF.